Given below is one T cell receptor (beta chain) in context. Repertoires were generated with immunoSEQ multiplex PCR, while TCRdb's copy carries only in-frame clones and drops some. Of some 1.1 million clones listed, about 80% are singletons. This specimen comes from a study of shared clonotypes between healthy human individuals. CDR3 size: 15 residues. Trimming took 1 base from V and 6 from J, leaving 15 bases between them. Germline CDR1 and CDR2: SGHAT and FQNNGV. The receptor was derived from a young man in good health. Some clones in this sample may be carry-over from other donors' samples. The V and J genes are TRBV11-2 and TRBJ1-2; no clear D gene. Sample: memory CD4+ T cells from PBMCs. Sample subset: CD45RA-negative fraction. The CDR3 loop reads CASSLVRDSSHGYTF. The DNA of the CDR3 is TGTGCCAGCAGCTTAGTCCGGGATTCATCCCATGGCTACACCTTC.